These 7 T cell receptor beta chains were all obtained from the same sample, sequenced in a study of T cell repertoires in cytomegalovirus infection. TCRdb re-derived calls from the reads in MiXCR, one entry per CDR3 protein. The sample records roughly 230,000 distinct CDR3 sequences, under 8.5% being singletons. What was sequenced was PBMCs. The receptors stem from a human donor in good health (CMV status not recorded). Some clones in this sample may be carry-over from other donors' samples.

At least ten counts were recorded for this clonotype. The CDR3 nucleotides are TGCAGCGTTGGTATAGGCCGCTACACCTTC. Its translation is CSVGIGRYTF. The gene calls are TRBV29-1 and TRBJ1-2, with no clear D. The CDR3 totals 10 residues. Trimming left V 4 bases short and J 9 bases short, with 9 bases between. The V gene's germline CDR1 is SQVTM and CDR2 ANQGSEA.

This clonotype was counted ten times or more. The chain links TRBV7-2 to TRBJ1-2; 8 nucleotides agree with TRBD1. Germline-derived CDR1 and CDR2 are SGHTA and FQGNSA. J was trimmed by 6 bases and V by 5 bases; bases with no gene match: 11. The CDR3 is 15 amino acids. The CDR3 coding sequence is TGTGCCAGCAGCCCAAGGCCAGGGGGCAGCGATGGCTACACCTTC. Translation gives CASSPRPGGSDGYTF.

This clonotype appeared many times. The gene calls are TRBV7-2 and TRBJ2-5; D is unclear. In germline, CDR1 is SGHTA, CDR2 FQGNSA. The length of the CDR3 is 14 residues. Trimming cost V 5 bases and J 0 bases, with 10 bases left between them. The chain's CDR3 is CASSHSSYQETQYF. CDR3 in DNA: TGTGCCAGCAGCCACTCAAGCTACCAAGAGACCCAGTACTTC.

This clonotype was counted ten times or more. The chain carries TRBV7-8 and TRBJ1-5; no reliable D call. There are 12 residues in the CDR3. V was pared by 6 bases and J by 3 bases, with 6 bases between. From germline, CDR1 is SGHVS and CDR2 FQNEAQ. CDR3 coding DNA: TGTGCCAGCAGTCCGGACAATCAGCCCCAGCATTTT. This gives the protein CASSPDNQPQHF.

There are many counts of this clonotype. DNA for the CDR3: TGTGCCAGCAGCTTAGGGGTCGGGGCAGGGCAGCCCCAGCATTTT. It yields the protein CASSLGVGAGQPQHF. This sequence joins TRBV7-2 and TRBJ1-5; tentative D call: TRBD1 (5 bases). CDR1 is SGHTA and CDR2 is FQGNSA in the germline V gene. The CDR3 covers 15 residues. With 1 base removed from V and 7 bases from J, the gap between germline ends came to 14 bases. The variable domain in full, with the rest retrieved from reference TRBV7-2 and TRBJ1-5, is GAGVSQSPSNKVTEKGKDVELRCDPISGHTALYWYRQSLGQGLEFLIYFQGNSAPDKSGLPSDRFSAERTGGSVSTLTIQRTQQEDSAVYLCASSLGVGAGQPQHFGDGTRLSIL.

This clonotype was seen ten or more times. The chain couples TRBV5-1 to TRBJ1-2, with 7 bases fitting TRBD1. The CDR3 loop spans 14 amino acids. The germline gives CDR1 SGHRS, CDR2 YFSETQ. The J segment lost 4 bases and the V segment lost 0 bases, leaving 3 bases of the junction unmatched. The CDR3 protein is CASSLDRGGYGYTF. The CDR3 bases are TGCGCCAGCAGCTTGGACAGGGGAGGCTATGGCTACACCTTC.

This clonotype came up many times. The chain has TRBV13 and TRBJ2-5, with D tentatively TRBD1 (8 bases). CDR3 size: 15 residues. Deletions cut 5 bases from V and 2 bases from J, with 15 bases between. Per the germline V gene, CDR1 is PRHDT and CDR2 is FYEKMQ (reference sequence). CDR3 sequence reads: CASSHRGEGQETQYF. In DNA form, the CDR3 reads TGTGCCAGCAGCCACAGGGGGGAGGGACAAGAGACCCAGTACTTC.